Presented here are 12 T cell receptor beta chains from one specimen sequenced in a study of T-cell memory formation after mild COVID-19. TCRdb processed the 5' RACE reads anew with MiXCR; each CDR3 protein has one entry. The sample contains 140,000 to 150,000 distinct CDR3 sequences, about 19% of which appear only once. Source material: PBMCs or a T cell subset sorted from them (not recorded which). The receptors derive from an adult woman who had mild COVID-19 (a few samples of this study predate the infection). Cell type and time point are not known.

This clonotype was seen more than once but under ten times. The J gene is TRBJ2-3, the V gene TRBV20-1; TRBD2 aligns across 12 bases. Trimming took 7 bases from V and 2 from J; bases not matched to a gene: 7. The germline CDR1 and CDR2 sequences are DFQATT and SNEGSKA (reference sequence). CDR3 length equals 15 residues. The CDR3 region is CSVPLAGGVTDTQYF. The DNA of the CDR3 is TGCAGTGTCCCACTAGCGGGGGGTGTCACAGATACGCAGTATTTT.

This clonotype has a handful of counts. The chain carries TRBV12-3 or TRBV12-4 and TRBJ1-1; 7 bases match TRBD1. The ends lost 5 bases at V and 11 bases at J; junction bases unmatched: 11. This CDR3 region has 13 residues. The CDR3 loop is CASSPSGGRGAFF. The CDR3 nucleotides are TGTGCCAGCAGTCCTTCGGGGGGCAGGGGGGCTTTCTTT.

With respect to this clonotype: The junction departs from germline at one end; a sequencing error may be responsible. The genes are TRBV7-7 and TRBJ2-5, with a tentative D call TRBD1 (5 bases). Germline assignment: CDR1 SSHAT and CDR2 FNYEAQ (reference sequence). This CDR3 comprises 14 residues. CDR3 bases: TGTGCTAGCAGCTCCGGAGCAGGGCAAGAGACCCAGTACTTC. Amino acids: CASSSGAGQETQYF.

This clonotype appeared a few times. The rearrangement uses TRBV29-1 and TRBJ2-3; tentative D call: TRBD2 (7 bases). The V and J ends lost 8 bases and 6 bases respectively, with 21 bases between them. CDR3 length: 14 amino acids. CDR1 is SQVTM, CDR2 ANQGSEA, per germline. The chain's CDR3 is CSLRRGGRRDTQYF. The CDR3 nucleotides are TGCAGCCTCCGGAGGGGGGGGCGAAGGGATACGCAGTATTTT.

The chain employs TRBV7-2 and TRBJ1-1; D is unclear. The germline gives CDR1 SGHTA, CDR2 FQGNSA. Trimming removed 1 base at V and 6 bases at J, with 12 bases between. The CDR3 consists of 14 residues. The CDR3 coding sequence is TGTGCCAGCAGCTTAGTCCGGCCCCAACCTGAAGCTTTCTTT. Protein: CASSLVRPQPEAFF.

J is TRBJ1-1 and V is TRBV12-3 or TRBV12-4; perhaps TRBD1 as D (5 bases). V gave up 1 base and J gave up 4 bases, with 13 bases separating them. This CDR3 comprises 15 residues. CDR3 in DNA: TGTGCCAGCAGTTTAGTGAGGGACCGAGGCACTGAAGCTTTCTTT. Protein product: CASSLVRDRGTEAFF.

The chain combines TRBV5-8 with TRBJ1-1; D might be TRBD1 (5 bases). CDR3 length equals 14 residues. Between the trimmed V and J ends, which lost 4 bases and 3 bases, there was a span of 13 bases. Germline V lookup: CDR1 SGHTS, CDR2 YDEGEE. CDR3 in amino acids: CASSPRWGDTEAFF. The DNA for the CDR3 is TGTGCCAGCAGCCCGAGGTGGGGGGACACTGAAGCTTTCTTT. The variable domain in full, completed from reference TRBV5-8 and TRBJ1-1, reads EAGVTQSPTHLIKTRGQQATLRCSPISGHTSVYWYQQALGLGLQFLLWYDEGEERNRGNFPPRFSGRQFPNYSSELNVNALELEDSALYLCASSPRWGDTEAFFGQGTRLTVV.

This clonotype was counted only a few times. The chain carries TRBV7-2 and TRBJ2-7; 9 bases are a match to TRBD1. Germline CDR1 and CDR2: SGHTA and FQGNSA. This CDR3 is 14 amino acids long. The V gene end was trimmed by 5 bases and the J gene end by 5 bases; junction bases not matched to a gene: 7. The CDR3 region is CASSVGQGLHEQYF. CDR3 coding DNA: TGTGCCAGCAGCGTAGGACAGGGGCTACACGAGCAGTACTTC.

This sequence joins TRBV12-3 or TRBV12-4 and TRBJ1-1, with D unresolved. V was cut by 4 bases and J by 5 bases, with 11 bases left in between. The CDR3 length is 13 residues. CDR3 coding DNA: TGTGCCAGCAGTTCTAGGATTCGGACTGAAGCTTTCTTT. Translation gives CASSSRIRTEAFF.

The genes are TRBV7-2 and TRBJ1-1; possibly TRBD1 for D (6 bases). Germline CDR1 and CDR2: SGHTA and FQGNSA. The CDR3 extends over 14 amino acids. Trimming left V 6 bases short and J 0 bases short, with 11 bases between. The CDR3 DNA sequence: TGTGCCAGCAGGGTCAGGGGAGTGAACACTGAAGCTTTCTTT. It translates to CASRVRGVNTEAFF.

CDR3 coding DNA: TGCAGTGGGAGGGGAGCCTCCTACGAGCAGTACTTC. It translates to CSGRGASYEQYF. This chain links TRBV20-1 with TRBJ2-7; a weak D match, TRBD2 (6 bases). Germline V gives CDR1 DFQATT, CDR2 SNEGSKA (reference sequence). CDR3 length equals 12 residues. V shed 7 bases and J shed 0 bases, with 10 bases lying between them.

V and J are TRBV4-2 and TRBJ1-1; D is unresolved. The CDR3 runs to 12 residues. Germline assignment: CDR1 LGHNA and CDR2 YNFKEQ. The V gene lost 0 bases and the J gene lost 11 bases, with 10 bases spanning the gap. For the CDR3, the DNA is TGTGCCAGCAGCCAAGACTCCGCGCGGGCTTTCTTT. Translation gives CASSQDSARAFF.